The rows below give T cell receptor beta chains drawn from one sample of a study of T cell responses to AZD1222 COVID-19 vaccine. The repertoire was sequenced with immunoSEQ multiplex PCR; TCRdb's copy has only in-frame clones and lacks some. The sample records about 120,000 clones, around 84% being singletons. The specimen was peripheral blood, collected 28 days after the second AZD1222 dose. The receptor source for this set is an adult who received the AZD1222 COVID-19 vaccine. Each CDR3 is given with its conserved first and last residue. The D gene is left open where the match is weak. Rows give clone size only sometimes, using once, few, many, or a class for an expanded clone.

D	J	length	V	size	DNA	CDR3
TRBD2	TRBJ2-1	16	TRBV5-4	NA	TGTGCCAGCAGCTTATCGGGTAGCGGGGCCTACAATGAGCAGTTCTTC	CASSLSGSGAYNEQFF
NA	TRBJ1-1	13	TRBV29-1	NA	TGCAGCGTTGATCGGGGCGAGGGCACTGAAGCTTTCTTT	CSVDRGEGTEAFF
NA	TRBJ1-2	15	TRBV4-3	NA	TGCGCCAGCAGCCAAGATCGGCAGGGGAGTTATGGCTACACCTTC	CASSQDRQGSYGYTF
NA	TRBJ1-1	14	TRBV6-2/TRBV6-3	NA	TGTGCCAGCAGCCTCCCTAACACGAACACTGAAGCTTTCTTT	CASSLPNTNTEAFF
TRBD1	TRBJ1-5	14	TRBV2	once	TGTGCCAGCAGGCATCCACAGGGGGCTCAGCCCCAGCATTTT	CASRHPQGAQPQHF
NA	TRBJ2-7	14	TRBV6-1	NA	TGTGCCAGCAGTGAATTCGGCGGTTCCTACGAGCAGTACTTC	CASSEFGGSYEQYF
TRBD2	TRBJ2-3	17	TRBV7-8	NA	TGTGCCAGCAGCTTAGACCTCTGGCGGGAGGCGATAGATACGCAGTATTTT	CASSLDLWREAIDTQYF
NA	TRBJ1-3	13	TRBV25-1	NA	TGTGCCACCGCGGGGGTTTCTGGAAACACCATATATTTT	CATAGVSGNTIYF
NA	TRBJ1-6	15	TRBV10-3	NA	TGTGCCATCAGTGAGGTGTCAGGGACTCTCTCACCCCTCCACTTT	CAISEVSGTLSPLHF
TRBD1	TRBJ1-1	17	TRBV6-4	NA	TGTGCCAGCAGCGTGGACAGGGGGCGCTTACAGAACACTGAAGCTTTCTTT	CASSVDRGRLQNTEAFF
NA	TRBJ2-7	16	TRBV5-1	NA	TGCGCCAGCAGCTTGACCCGTGGGACGGTTTCCTACGAGCAGTACTTC	CASSLTRGTVSYEQYF
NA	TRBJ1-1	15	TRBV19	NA	TGTGCCAGTAGTCCACCGACTTTACTGAACACTGAAGCTTTCTTT	CASSPPTLLNTEAFF
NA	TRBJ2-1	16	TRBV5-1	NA	TGCGCCAGCAGCTTGGGAGGCGAGAGCTCCTACAATGAGCAGTTCTTC	CASSLGGESSYNEQFF
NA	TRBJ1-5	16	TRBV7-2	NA	TGTGCCAGCAGCTTAGGACAGCATTATAGCAATCAGCCCCAGCATTTT	CASSLGQHYSNQPQHF
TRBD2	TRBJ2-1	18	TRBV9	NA	TGTGCCAGCAGCGCCAGCCGGACTAGCCCAAACCCTTACAATGAGCAGTTCTTC	CASSASRTSPNPYNEQFF
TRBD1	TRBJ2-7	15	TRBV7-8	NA	TGTGCCAGCAGCTATTCCGGGACAGGGCCCTACGAGCAGTACTTC	CASSYSGTGPYEQYF
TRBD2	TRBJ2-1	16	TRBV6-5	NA	TGTGCCAGCAGTTCTTCATCAGCGGGAGCCTACAATGAGCAGTTCTTC	CASSSSSAGAYNEQFF
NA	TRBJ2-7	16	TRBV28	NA	TGTGCCAGCAGTTTCCGGGCAATGACAAGCTCCTACGAGCAGTACTTC	CASSFRAMTSSYEQYF
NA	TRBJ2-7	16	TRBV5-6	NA	TGTGCCAGCAGCCCCCTGGGGGACACTATCTCCTACGAGCAGTACTTC	CASSPLGDTISYEQYF
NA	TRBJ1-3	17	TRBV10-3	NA	TGTGCCATCAGTGAATACGCCTGGGACACCTCTGGAAACACCATATATTTT	CAISEYAWDTSGNTIYF
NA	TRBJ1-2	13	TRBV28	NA	TGTGCCAGCAGTAACCGGGACAACTATGGCTACACCTTC	CASSNRDNYGYTF
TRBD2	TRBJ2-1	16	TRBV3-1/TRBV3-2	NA	TGTGCCAGCAGCCACCGAAGCGGGGGATACTACAATGAGCAGTTCTTC	CASSHRSGGYYNEQFF
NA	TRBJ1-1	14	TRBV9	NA	TGTGCCAGCAGCCTGGTCCCAGAGGGGACTGAAGCTTTCTTT	CASSLVPEGTEAFF
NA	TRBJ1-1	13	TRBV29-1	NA	TGCAGCGTCCTTCATGACTTGAACACTGAAGCTTTCTTT	CSVLHDLNTEAFF
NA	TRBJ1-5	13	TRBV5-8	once	TGTGCCAGCAGCCCCCAGTGGGATCAGCCCCAGCATTTT	CASSPQWDQPQHF
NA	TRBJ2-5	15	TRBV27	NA	TGTGCCAGCAGCACTCCCTCGGCCCAGCCAGAGACCCAGTACTTC	CASSTPSAQPETQYF
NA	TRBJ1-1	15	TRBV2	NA	TGTGCCAGCAGTGTTATTTGGAAAATGAACACTGAAGCTTTCTTT	CASSVIWKMNTEAFF
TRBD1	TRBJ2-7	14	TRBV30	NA	TGTGCCTGGAGGGGACAGGGTAGAACCTACGAGCAGTACTTC	CAWRGQGRTYEQYF
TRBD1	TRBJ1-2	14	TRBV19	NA	TGTGCCAGTAGCACGGGGGGACAGATCTATGGCTACACCTTC	CASSTGGQIYGYTF
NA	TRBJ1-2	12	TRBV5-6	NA	TGTGCCAGCAGCGAGGGTTACTATGGCTACACCTTC	CASSEGYYGYTF
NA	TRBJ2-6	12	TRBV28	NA	TGTGCCAGCAGGTTTAGGGCCAACGTCCTGACTTTC	CASRFRANVLTF
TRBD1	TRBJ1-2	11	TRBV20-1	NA	TGCAGTTTGGACAGGACGTATGGCTACACCTTC	CSLDRTYGYTF
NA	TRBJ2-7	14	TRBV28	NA	TGTGCCAGCACTCTACCGCGACCCCCCTACGAGCAGTACTTC	CASTLPRPPYEQYF
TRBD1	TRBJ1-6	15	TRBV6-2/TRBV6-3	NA	TGTGCCAGCAGTTACACGACAGGGCACGGTTCACCCCTCCACTTT	CASSYTTGHGSPLHF
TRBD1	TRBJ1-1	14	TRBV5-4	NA	TGTGCCAGCAGCTCCCAGGACAGGGGGCACAGAGCTTTCTTT	CASSSQDRGHRAFF
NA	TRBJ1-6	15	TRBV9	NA	TGTGCCAGCAGCGTAGAATGGGATTCCGGATCACCCCTCCACTTT	CASSVEWDSGSPLHF